The clone carrying this T cell receptor beta chain was counted once. Its antigen is still unknown. This entry belongs to a study of shared clonotypes between healthy human individuals. Overall study: Plates per donor: three CD4 naive, three CD4 memory, two CD8 naive, one CD8 memory. Whole-study results and caveats: It was only blood that was sampled, and tissue repertoires likely differ. Generation probabilities were higher for clonotypes shared across all four sorted-subset donors than for unshared ones.

Produced via immunoSEQ multiplex PCR; TCRdb's table is partial and in-frame only. The table shows about 100,000 clones, with around 68% occurring only once. The germline V gene encodes CDR1 SEHNR and CDR2 FQNEAQ (reference sequence). Trimming removed 2 bases at V and 7 bases at J, with 24 bases between. The CDR3 is 18 residues long. Adult Caucasians living in Nashville, Tennessee made up all of the donors. Material for sequencing was memory CD8+ T cells sorted from blood. Sample subset: CD45RO+ cells pooled with CCR7-negative TemRA cells. The rearrangement uses TRBV7-9 and TRBJ2-1, with a weak D call TRBD2 (9 bases). The source of this sequence is a young woman in good health. CDR3 protein: CASSLSMRGGQVWNEQFF. As DNA, the CDR3 is TGTGCCAGCAGCTTATCCATGCGGGGGGGACAGGTCTGGAATGAGCAGTTCTTC.